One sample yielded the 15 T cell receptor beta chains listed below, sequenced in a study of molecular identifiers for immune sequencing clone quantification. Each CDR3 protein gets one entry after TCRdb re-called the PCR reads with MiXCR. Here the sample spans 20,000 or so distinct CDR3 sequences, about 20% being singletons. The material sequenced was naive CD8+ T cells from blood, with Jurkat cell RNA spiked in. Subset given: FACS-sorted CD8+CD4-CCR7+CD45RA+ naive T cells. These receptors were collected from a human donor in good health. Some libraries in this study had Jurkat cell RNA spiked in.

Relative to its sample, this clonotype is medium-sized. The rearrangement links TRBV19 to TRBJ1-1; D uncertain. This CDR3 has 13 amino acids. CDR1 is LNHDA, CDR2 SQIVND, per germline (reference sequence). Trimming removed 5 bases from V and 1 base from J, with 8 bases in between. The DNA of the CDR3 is TGTGCCAGTAGTTTAGCAACGAACACTGAAGCTTTCTTT. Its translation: CASSLATNTEAFF.

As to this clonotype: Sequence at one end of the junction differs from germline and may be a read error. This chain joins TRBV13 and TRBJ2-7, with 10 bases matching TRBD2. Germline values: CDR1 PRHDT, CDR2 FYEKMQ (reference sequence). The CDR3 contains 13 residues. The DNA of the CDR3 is TGTGCCAGCCGGACTAGCGGCCACTACGTGCAGTACTTC. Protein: CASRTSGHYVQYF.

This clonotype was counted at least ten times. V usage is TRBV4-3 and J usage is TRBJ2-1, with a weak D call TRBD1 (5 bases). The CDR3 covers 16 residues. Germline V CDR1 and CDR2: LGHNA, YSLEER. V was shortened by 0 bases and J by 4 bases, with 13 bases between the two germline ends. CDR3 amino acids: CASSQDGTGYYNEQFF. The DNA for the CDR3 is TGCGCCAGCAGCCAAGACGGTACAGGATATTACAATGAGCAGTTCTTC.

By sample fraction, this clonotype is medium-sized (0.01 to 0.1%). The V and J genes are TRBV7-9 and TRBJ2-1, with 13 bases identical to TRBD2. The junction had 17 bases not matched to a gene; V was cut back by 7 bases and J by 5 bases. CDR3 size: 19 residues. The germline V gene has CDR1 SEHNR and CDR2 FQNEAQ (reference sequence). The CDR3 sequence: CASNQAPGLAGPSDNEQFF. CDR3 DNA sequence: TGTGCCAGCAACCAAGCACCGGGACTAGCGGGACCGAGCGACAATGAGCAGTTCTTC.

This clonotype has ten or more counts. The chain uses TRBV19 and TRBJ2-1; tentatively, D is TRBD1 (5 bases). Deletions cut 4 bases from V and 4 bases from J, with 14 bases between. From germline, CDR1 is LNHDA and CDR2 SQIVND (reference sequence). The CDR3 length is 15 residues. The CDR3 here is CASSSDSGPYNEQFF. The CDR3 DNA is TGTGCCAGTAGTAGTGACAGTGGGCCTTACAATGAGCAGTTCTTC.

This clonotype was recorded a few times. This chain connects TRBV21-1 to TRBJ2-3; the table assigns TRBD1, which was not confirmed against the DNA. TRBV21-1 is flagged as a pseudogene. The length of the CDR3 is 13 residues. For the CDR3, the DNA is TGTGCCAGCGGGACACTCAAGCAGCATACGCAGTATTTT. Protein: CASGTLKQHTQYF.

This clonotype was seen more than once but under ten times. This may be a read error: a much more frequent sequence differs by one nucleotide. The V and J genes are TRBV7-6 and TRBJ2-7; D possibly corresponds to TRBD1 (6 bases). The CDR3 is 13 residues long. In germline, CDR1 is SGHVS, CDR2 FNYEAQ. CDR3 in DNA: TGTGCCAACAGCTTAGCAGGGGTGACCGAGCAGTACTTC. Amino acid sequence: CANSLAGVTEQYF.

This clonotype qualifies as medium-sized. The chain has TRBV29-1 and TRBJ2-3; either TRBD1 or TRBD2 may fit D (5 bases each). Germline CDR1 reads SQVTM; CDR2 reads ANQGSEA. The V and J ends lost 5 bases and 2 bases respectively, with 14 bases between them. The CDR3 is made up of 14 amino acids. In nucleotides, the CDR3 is TGCAGCGTTAGGACCGGGACCTACACAGATACGCAGTATTTT. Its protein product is CSVRTGTYTDTQYF.

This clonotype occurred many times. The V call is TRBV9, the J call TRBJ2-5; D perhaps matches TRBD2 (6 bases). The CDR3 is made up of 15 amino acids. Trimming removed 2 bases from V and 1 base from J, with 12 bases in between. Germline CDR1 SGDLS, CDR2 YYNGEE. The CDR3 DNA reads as TGTGCCAGCAGCGTGGGGCTAGCGCTCCAAGAGACCCAGTACTTC. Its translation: CASSVGLALQETQYF.

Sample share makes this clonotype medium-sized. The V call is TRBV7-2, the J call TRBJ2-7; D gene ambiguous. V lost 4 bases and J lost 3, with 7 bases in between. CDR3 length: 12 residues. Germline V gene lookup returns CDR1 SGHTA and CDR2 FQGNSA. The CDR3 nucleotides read TGTGCCAGCAGCTACGACGGCTACGAGCAGTACTTC. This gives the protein CASSYDGYEQYF. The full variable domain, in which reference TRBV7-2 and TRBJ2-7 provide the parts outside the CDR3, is GAGVSQSPSNKVTEKGKDVELRCDPISGHTALYWYRQSLGQGLEFLIYFQGNSAPDKSGLPSDRFSAERTGGSVSTLTIQRTQQEDSAVYLCASSYDGYEQYFGPGTRLTVT.

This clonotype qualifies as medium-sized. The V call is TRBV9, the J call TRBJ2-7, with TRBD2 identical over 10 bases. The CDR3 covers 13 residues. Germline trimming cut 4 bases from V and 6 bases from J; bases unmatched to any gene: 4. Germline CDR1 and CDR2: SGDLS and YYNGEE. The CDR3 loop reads CASSIGLAVEQYF. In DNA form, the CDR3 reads TGTGCCAGCAGCATCGGACTAGCGGTCGAGCAGTACTTC.

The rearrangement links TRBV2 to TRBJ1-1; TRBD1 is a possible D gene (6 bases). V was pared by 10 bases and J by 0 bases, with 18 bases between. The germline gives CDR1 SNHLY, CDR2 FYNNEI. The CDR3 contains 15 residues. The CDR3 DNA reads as TGTGCCAACCCGAAACGGGGGGCCTTGAACACTGAAGCTTTCTTT. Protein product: CANPKRGALNTEAFF.

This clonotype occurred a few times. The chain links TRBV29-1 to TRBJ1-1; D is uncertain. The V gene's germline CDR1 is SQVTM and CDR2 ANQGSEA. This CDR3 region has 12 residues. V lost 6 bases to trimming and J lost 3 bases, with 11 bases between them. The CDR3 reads CSVWYSDTEAFF. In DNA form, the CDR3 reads TGCAGCGTGTGGTACAGTGACACTGAAGCTTTCTTT.

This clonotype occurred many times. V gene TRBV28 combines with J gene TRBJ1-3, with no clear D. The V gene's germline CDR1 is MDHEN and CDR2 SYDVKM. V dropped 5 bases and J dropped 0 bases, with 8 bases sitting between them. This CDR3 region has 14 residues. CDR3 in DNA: TGTGCCAGCAGTCTTGTAAGCTCTGGAAACACCATATATTTT. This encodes CASSLVSSGNTIYF.

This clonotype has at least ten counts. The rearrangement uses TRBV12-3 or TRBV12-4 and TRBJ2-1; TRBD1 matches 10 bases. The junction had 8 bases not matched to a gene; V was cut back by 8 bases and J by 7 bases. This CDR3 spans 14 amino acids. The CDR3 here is CASDGGTGVNEQFF. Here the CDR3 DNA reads TGTGCCAGCGATGGCGGGACAGGGGTAAATGAGCAGTTCTTC.